Listed below are T cell receptor beta chains from one sample, sequenced in a study of blood T cell repertoires in COVID-19. The table came from immunoSEQ multiplex PCR; TCRdb's copy has only in-frame clones and leaves some out. Of about 70,000 clones in the sample, around 77% were seen once. The source material was peripheral blood. The receptor set was obtained from a human donor in a cohort sampled during active COVID-19. CDR3s include the opening cysteine and the closing phenylalanine or tryptophan. Fields, in order: D gene, clone size, V gene, J gene, CDR3 protein, CDR3 DNA. The D gene is left open where the match is weak. Only some rows state a clone size, as once, few, many or a class for expanded clones.

NA	once	TRBV18	TRBJ1-1	CASSQAFLNTEAFF	TGTGCCAGCTCACAAGCCTTTTTGAACACTGAAGCTTTCTTT
NA	NA	TRBV27	TRBJ1-1	CASSAPRAARTFF	TGTGCCAGCAGTGCGCCCAGGGCCGCCCGAACTTTCTTT
TRBD2	few	TRBV5-4	TRBJ2-5	CASSPGGLAGQETQYF	TGTGCCAGCAGCCCGGGGGGGCTAGCGGGGCAAGAGACCCAGTACTTC
TRBD1	NA	TRBV3-1/TRBV3-2	TRBJ2-7	CASSQHGTGSYEQYF	TGTGCCAGCAGCCAACACGGGACAGGGTCCTACGAGCAGTACTTC
TRBD1	few	TRBV11-2	TRBJ2-2	CASSLVGTGMVGELFF	TGTGCCAGCAGCTTAGTGGGGACAGGGATGGTCGGGGAGCTGTTTTTT
NA	NA	TRBV18	TRBJ1-6	CASSLATNNSPLHF	TGTGCCAGCTCACTGGCAACCAATAATTCACCCCTCCACTTT
NA	NA	TRBV19	TRBJ2-1	CASSIRLAGFIEQFF	TGTGCCAGTAGTATCCGGCTAGCTGGTTTCATTGAGCAGTTCTTC
NA	NA	TRBV25-1	TRBJ1-1	CATKDSLGTEAFF	TGTGCCACAAAGGACAGTCTGGGCACTGAAGCTTTCTTT
NA	NA	TRBV19	TRBJ2-7	CASSWDTSYEQYF	TGTGCCAGTAGTTGGGACACCTCCTACGAGCAGTACTTC
NA	NA	TRBV7-2	TRBJ2-7	CASSLEGRRSLRYEQYF	TGTGCCAGCAGCTTAGAGGGGCGGCGGTCCCTGAGGTACGAGCAGTACTTC
NA	NA	TRBV4-3	TRBJ1-1	CASSQDDRLMNTEAFF	TGCGCCAGCAGCCAAGATGACAGGCTCATGAACACTGAAGCTTTCTTT
TRBD1	NA	TRBV5-1	TRBJ2-7	CASSLGGQGAYEQYF	TGCGCCAGCAGCTTGGGCGGACAGGGGGCATACGAGCAGTACTTC
TRBD1	NA	TRBV15	TRBJ2-7	CATSAIPGTGAYEQYF	TGTGCCACCAGCGCCATCCCGGGGACAGGGGCCTACGAGCAGTACTTC
TRBD1	once	TRBV29-1	TRBJ2-7	CSVVTGGEQYF	TGCAGCGTTGTTACAGGGGGCGAGCAGTACTTC
NA	NA	TRBV3-1/TRBV3-2	TRBJ2-7	CASSFDRSYEQYF	TGTGCCAGCAGTTTCGACAGAAGCTACGAGCAGTACTTC
NA	NA	TRBV28	TRBJ2-7	CASSFPGTREQYF	TGTGCCAGCAGTTTCCCCGGGACAAGGGAGCAGTACTTC
NA	NA	TRBV25-1	TRBJ1-6	CASSEHRMRKPLHF	TGTGCCAGCAGTGAACACCGTATGAGGAAACCCCTCCACTTT
TRBD2	NA	TRBV30	TRBJ2-1	CAWSATRGGYSYNEQFF	TGTGCCTGGAGTGCGACTCGGGGGGGCTATTCCTACAATGAGCAGTTCTTC
NA	NA	TRBV19	TRBJ2-1	CASSADRTSYSYNEQFF	TGTGCCAGTAGTGCAGACAGGACTAGTTACTCCTACAATGAGCAGTTCTTC
TRBD1	NA	TRBV5-1	TRBJ1-1	CASSGGQGNTEAFF	TGCGCCAGCAGCGGCGGACAGGGGAACACTGAAGCTTTCTTT
NA	NA	TRBV7-2	TRBJ2-2	CASSSQGGRNTGELFF	TGTGCCAGCAGCTCTCAGGGGGGAAGGAACACCGGGGAGCTGTTTTTT
NA	once	TRBV5-4	TRBJ2-6	CASSVKTGANVLTF	TGTGCCAGCAGCGTAAAAACAGGGGCCAACGTCCTGACTTTC
TRBD1	NA	TRBV5-4	TRBJ2-7	CASSFKTGVWDEQYF	TGTGCCAGCAGCTTTAAGACAGGGGTTTGGGACGAGCAGTACTTC
TRBD2	few	TRBV4-3	TRBJ2-3	CASSRGGAGDADTQYF	TGCGCCAGCAGCCGCGGGGGAGCGGGGGATGCAGATACGCAGTATTTT
NA	once	TRBV28	TRBJ1-5	CASSRGFNSNQPQHF	TGTGCCAGCAGTCGAGGGTTTAATAGCAATCAGCCCCAGCATTTT
TRBD1	few	TRBV9	TRBJ2-6	CASSAGTGNSGANVLTF	TGTGCCAGCAGCGCGGGGACAGGGAACTCTGGGGCCAACGTCCTGACTTTC
NA	NA	TRBV7-2	TRBJ2-7	CASSLVAGLGASYEQYF	TGTGCCAGCAGCTTAGTCGCAGGGCTGGGGGCCTCCTACGAGCAGTACTTC
NA	NA	TRBV4-1	TRBJ2-7	CASSQDPGGLLYEQYF	TGCGCCAGCAGCCAAGACCCAGGGGGGCTCCTCTACGAGCAGTACTTC
NA	NA	TRBV7-8	TRBJ1-3	CASSSTGPYSGNTIYF	TGTGCCAGCAGCTCTACAGGGCCCTACTCTGGAAACACCATATATTTT
NA	NA	TRBV7-6	TRBJ2-5	CASSLARGSQETQYF	TGTGCCAGCAGCTTAGCTAGGGGGTCCCAAGAGACCCAGTACTTC
NA	NA	TRBV7-8	TRBJ2-7	CASSLGAGKDYEQYF	TGTGCCAGCAGCTTAGGTGCGGGAAAGGACTACGAGCAGTACTTC
TRBD1	NA	TRBV2	TRBJ1-5	CASSATGGNQPQHF	TGTGCCAGCAGCGCGACAGGGGGGAATCAGCCCCAGCATTTT
TRBD2	NA	TRBV9	TRBJ2-3	CASSVDTSGSVTQYF	TGTGCCAGCAGCGTAGACACTAGCGGATCTGTTACGCAGTATTTT